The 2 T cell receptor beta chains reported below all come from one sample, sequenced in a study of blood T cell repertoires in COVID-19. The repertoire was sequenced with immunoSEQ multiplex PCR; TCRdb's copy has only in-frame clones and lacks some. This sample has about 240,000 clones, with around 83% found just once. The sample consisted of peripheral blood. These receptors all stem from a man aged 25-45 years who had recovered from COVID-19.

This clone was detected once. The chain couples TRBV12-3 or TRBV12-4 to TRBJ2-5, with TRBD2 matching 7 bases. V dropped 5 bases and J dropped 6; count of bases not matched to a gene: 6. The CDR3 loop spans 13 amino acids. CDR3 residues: CASSPSGFKTQYF. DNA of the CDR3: TGTGCCAGCAGTCCTAGCGGCTTCAAGACCCAGTACTTC.

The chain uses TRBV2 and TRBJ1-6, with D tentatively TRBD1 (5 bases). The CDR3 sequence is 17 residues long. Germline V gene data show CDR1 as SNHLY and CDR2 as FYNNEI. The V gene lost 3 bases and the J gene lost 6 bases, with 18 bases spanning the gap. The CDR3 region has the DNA TGTGCCAGCAGTGAGGGTAGCAGCCTGGGGGGTAATTCACCCCTCCACTTT. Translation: CASSEGSSLGGNSPLHF.